A single sample gave rise to the 2 T cell receptor beta chains below, sequenced in a study of metastatic and nonmetastatic thyroid tumors. Among the patients, none had received any treatment before thyroid surgery. TCRdb redid the clone calls on the PCR reads using MiXCR. Among tens of thousands of clones, about 17% were seen once, and the ten largest hold 3.5% to 4%. Input material: blood. All receptors come from a female donor with papillary thyroid cancer or a benign thyroid nodule (not recorded which). Some clones in this sample may be carry-over from other donors' samples.

Only a few counts were recorded for this clone. The chain couples TRBV6-1 to TRBJ1-1; no clear D. CDR3 length: 12 amino acids. Germline V gives CDR1 MNHNS, CDR2 SASEGT. Trimming left V 9 bases short and J 4 bases short, with 12 bases between. The CDR3 region has the DNA TGTGCCAGTACAAGGGAGGGCACTGAAGCTTTCTTT. This gives the protein CASTREGTEAFF.

This clone was found many times. V is TRBV7-9 and J is TRBJ1-2, with D hard to call. The CDR3 is 16 residues long. V lost 5 bases and J 3 bases, leaving 19 bases between the germline ends. The germline V gene encodes CDR1 SEHNR and CDR2 FQNEAQ (reference sequence). The CDR3 DNA reads TGTGCCAGCAGCCCCATGGACGTCCGGGGAGACTATGGCTACACCTTC. It translates to CASSPMDVRGDYGYTF.